What follows describes a single TCR beta chain. The data originate from a study of glioma-infiltrating T cells after dendritic cell vaccination. V lost 2 bases, J lost 0 bases, and 19 bases lay in between. Germline V gene lookup returns CDR1 MDHEN and CDR2 SYDVKM. The length of the CDR3 is 18 residues. The time point: after dendritic cell vaccination, including at tumor progression/relapse. PBMC were collected before vaccination, two weeks after the third vaccination, and at progression. Repertoires were generated with immunoSEQ multiplex PCR, while TCRdb's copy carries only in-frame clones and drops some. The sample comprises about 46,000 clones, 89% of which are singletons, and 5% to 6.5% rests with the top ten.

The sequence came from a human donor with glioblastoma. The source was blood, collected after dendritic cell vaccination. This chain joins TRBV28 and TRBJ1-2; D gene ambiguous. Written as DNA, the CDR3 is TGTGCCAGCAGTTTAGGCGGCAGCCTCACCTTTACTAACTATGGCTACACCTTC. It is translated as CASSLGGSLTFTNYGYTF.